One T cell receptor (beta chain) is described in this entry. Its antigen is still unknown. Base quality data are lacking; no much larger clone is found one base away. The immunoSEQ Assay, a bias-controlled multiplex PCR, was used to amplify TCRbeta CDR3 regions from genomic DNA. Processing in the source paper ran as follows. Within the assay, amplification of reference gene primers was used to estimate how many nucleated cells each sample contained. To quantify the absolute abundance of each unique TCRbeta CDR3 rearrangement, sequence reads were collapsed and filtered. Productive Simpson clonality was computed per sample as the square root of Simpson's diversity index over productive rearrangements. Entries here come from immuneACCESS through TCRdb and include only in-frame sequences with V and J called. Some clones fail to appear in such tables; in the studies checked, an unresolved V gene covers under half of the shortfall, and the cause of the remainder is unknown. For V, J and clone size, that table is used; D and trimming come from the DNA. The table for this sample lists 200,000 to 250,000 clones; approximately 80% of them were counted only once. The top ten constitute roughly 8.7% of the sample.

The collaborating institutions used their own protocols to collect whole blood in K2EDTA tubes. For TCRbeta analysis, collaborator samples were shipped as frozen whole blood, as isolated PBMCs, or as DNA extracted from either sample type. The data originate from a study of blood T cell repertoires in COVID-19 (dated by TCRdb to 2019 to 2021). With regard to the full study: Samples from collaborators originated in the United States, Italy and Spain and spanned both the acute and convalescent phases of COVID-19. The prospective study material was composed of cDNA or gDNA derived from T cells, B-cell-depleted T cells, or PBMCs. The dataset comprised deeply sampled blood TCRbeta repertoires from subjects exposed to, actively infected with, or recovered from COVID-19. The repertoires were released in a freely available public database meant as a resource for research on the immune response to SARS-CoV-2. The samples were drawn from the first 160 participants of the ongoing ImmuneRACE study and from under 1,500 subjects provided by 6 global collaborators. Nearly every sample came with metadata listing a de-identified subject ID, COVID-19 status, age in years and sex. Where available, HLA class I and class II types were obtained from metadata supplied by the sample provider rather than from assay-based typing. Results and caveats for the whole study, not just this receptor: The quantity of clinical and demographic metadata differed by source and by participant and was supplied without curation.

Including cysteine and phenylalanine, the CDR3 has 15 amino acids. The entry retains the CDR3 DNA only, 45 bases that are in frame from base 1. CDR1 SGDLS and CDR2 YYNGEE were looked up in the germline V gene. From V the trimming removes 4 bases and from J it removes 5 bases, while the gene matches leave 7 bases of the junction unaccounted for. Material for sequencing was peripheral blood. This sequence uses TRBV9 and TRBJ2-1, and 9 bases in between align with TRBD2. The receptor's source is a man in his forties or fifties with active or convalescent COVID-19. The nucleotides are TGTGCCAGCAGCCCTCGACTAGCGGCTAACAATGAGCAGTTCTTC. This sequence encodes CASSPRLAANNEQFF.